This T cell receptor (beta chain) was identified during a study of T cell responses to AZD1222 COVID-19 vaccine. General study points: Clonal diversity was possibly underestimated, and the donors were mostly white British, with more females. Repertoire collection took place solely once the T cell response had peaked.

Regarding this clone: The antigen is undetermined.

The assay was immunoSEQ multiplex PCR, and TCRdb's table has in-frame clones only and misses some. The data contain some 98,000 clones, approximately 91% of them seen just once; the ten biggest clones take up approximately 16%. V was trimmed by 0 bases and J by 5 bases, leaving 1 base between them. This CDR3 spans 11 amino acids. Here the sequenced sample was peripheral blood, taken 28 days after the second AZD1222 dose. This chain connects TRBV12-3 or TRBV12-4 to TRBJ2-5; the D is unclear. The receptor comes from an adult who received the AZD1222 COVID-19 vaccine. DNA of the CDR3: TGTGCCAGCAGTTTAGCTGAGACCCAGTACTTC. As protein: CASSLAETQYF.